This TCR beta chain was sequenced during a study of OX40 agonist ivuxolimab in advanced cancers. About the study: Melanoma, hepatocellular carcinoma, head and neck or renal cell cancer occurred in dose-escalation patients.

Study-wide findings and caveats: Among the lowest peripheral clonal expansion occurred in 0.1-3.0 mg/kg partial responders. Expanded clones were, on average, more numerous in CD8+ T cells than in CD4+.

Sequencing was performed with immunoSEQ multiplex PCR; in TCRdb, only in-frame clones are kept and a portion is missing. The sample shows 62,000 or so clones, roughly nine tenths of them seen only once. Points on this clone: Its cognate antigen is unknown.

The sequence came from an adult with an advanced solid tumor such as melanoma, head and neck, liver or kidney cancer. The starting material was CD4+ or CD8+ T cells sorted from blood, obtained in a trial of the OX40 agonist ivuxolimab.

The CDR3 sequence: CASSELAGGPDEQYF. The DNA of the CDR3 is TGCGCCAGCAGTGAACTAGCGGGAGGGCCCGATGAGCAGTACTTC. The chain combines TRBV10-1 with TRBJ2-7; 13 bases line up with TRBD2. This CDR3 comprises 15 residues. Per germline, CDR1 WNHNN and CDR2 SYGVQD (reference sequence). Losses at the gene ends were 3 bases for V and 7 bases for J; bases not matched to a gene: 6.